This TCR beta chain was identified in a study of CD8 T cells in ankylosing spondylitis. This clonotype occurred a few times. Its antigen remains unidentified. Molecular-barcoded quantitative 5'-RACE produced these TCR beta libraries. TCRdb analysed the 5' RACE reads with MiXCR anew, one entry per CDR3 protein. The sample shows roughly 130,000 distinct CDR3 sequences, around 13% of them seen only once. This CDR3 is 15 amino acids long. Germline CDR1 and CDR2: DFQATT and SNEGSKA (reference sequence). V dropped 0 bases and J dropped 2; count of bases not matched to a gene: 4. Study results and caveats: Relatively rare in peripheral blood, disease-linked clones were also CD8+. Made up of about eight highly homologous variants, a TCR beta motif appeared characteristic of ankylosing spondylitis blood. Within matched ankylosing spondylitis synovial fluid, disease-linked clones were reportedly significantly enriched.

The gene calls are TRBV20-1 and TRBJ1-5; TRBD1 matches 7 bases. The sequence derives from a female donor with ankylosing spondylitis or in good health (not recorded which). The sample comprised blood, either unsorted or a sorted T cell fraction (not recorded which). CDR3 nucleotides: TGCAGTGCTAGAGATGGTGGACAGGGCAATCAGCCCCAGCATTTT. Amino acids: CSARDGGQGNQPQHF.